This T cell receptor (beta chain) stems from a study of cytomegalovirus exposure and HLA in healthy donors. Findings and limits, study-wide: As immune exposure information, only CMV serostatus was available. Confirmation was obtained in vitro that a few CMV-associated chains are specific for CMV antigens.

The CDR3 length is 15 residues. Between the trimmed V and J ends, which lost 0 bases and 3 bases, there was a span of 11 bases. Germline-derived CDR1 and CDR2 are KGHSH and LQKENI. PCR primers comprised 60 Vbeta and 13 Jbeta primers. Measured with immunoSEQ multiplex PCR; TCRdb has only the in-frame clones, and not every one. The sample shows 180,000 or so clones, more than 60% of them seen only once. This clone was detected a few times. The antigen remains unidentified. The V gene is TRBV18, the J gene TRBJ1-1; weak D call: TRBD1 (5 bases). Sequences were obtained from PBMCs. This clonotype was sampled from a woman aged 55-69 years in good health and CMV-seropositive. The CDR3 loop reads CASSPPAGQDTEAFF. The CDR3 DNA reads TGTGCCAGCTCACCACCGGCAGGGCAGGACACTGAAGCTTTCTTT.